The present T cell receptor beta chain was sequenced within a study of T cell responses to AZD1222 COVID-19 vaccine. General study findings and limits: Increased Spike-specific TCR breadth and depth were observed after two AZD1222 doses.

Germline CDR1 and CDR2: SGHTA and FQGTGA. Trimming pared 2 bases from V and 0 bases from J, leaving 11 bases between. The CDR3 consists of 15 residues. Profiled with immunoSEQ multiplex PCR; TCRdb holds only in-frame clones, not every one. Of 100,000 to 150,000 clones in the sample, more than 70% were seen once. Comments on this clone: Its antigen is as yet unknown.

The TCR was taken from an adult in good health. This chain uses TRBV7-3 with TRBJ2-7, with D perhaps TRBD2 (6 bases). The material was peripheral blood, obtained on day 0 of AZD1222 vaccination. The CDR3 loop is CASSLVGGSSYEQYF. CDR3 sequence (DNA): TGTGCCAGCAGCTTAGTCGGGGGAAGCTCCTACGAGCAGTACTTC.